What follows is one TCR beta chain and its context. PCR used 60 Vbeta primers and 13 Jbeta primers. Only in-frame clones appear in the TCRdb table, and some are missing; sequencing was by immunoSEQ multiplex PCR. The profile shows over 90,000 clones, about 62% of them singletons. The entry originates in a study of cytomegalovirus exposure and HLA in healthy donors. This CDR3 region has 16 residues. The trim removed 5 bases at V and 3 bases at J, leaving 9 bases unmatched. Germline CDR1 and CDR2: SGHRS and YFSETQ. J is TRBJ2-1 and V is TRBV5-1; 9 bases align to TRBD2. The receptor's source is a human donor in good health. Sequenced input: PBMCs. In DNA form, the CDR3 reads TGCGCCAGCAGTTTCGGGACAGCGGGAGGCTACAATGAGCAGTTCTTC. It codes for CASSFGTAGGYNEQFF.